This TCR beta chain comes out of a study of OX40 agonist ivuxolimab in advanced cancers. Study-level information: With a range of 23 to 79, age averaged approximately 60 years, and 70% to 85% were male.

TCRdb's table, derived via immunoSEQ multiplex PCR, lists solely in-frame clones and lacks some. The sample has more than 50,000 clones, just under 90% seen once. The CDR3 spans 14 residues. Germline CDR1 is MNHEY and CDR2 is SMNVEV (reference sequence). Trimming removed 10 bases from V and 1 base from J, with 13 bases in between. The chain uses TRBV27 and TRBJ2-2; weak D call: TRBD1 (5 bases). The TCR sequence derives from an adult with an advanced solid tumor such as melanoma, head and neck, liver or kidney cancer. The material was CD4+ or CD8+ T cells sorted from blood, obtained in a trial of the OX40 agonist ivuxolimab. The CDR3 reads CATWEGVNTGELFF. The CDR3 nucleotides are TGTGCCACCTGGGAAGGGGTGAACACCGGGGAGCTGTTTTTT.